This T cell receptor (beta chain) originates from a study of blood T cell repertoires in COVID-19. The CDR3 sequence is 14 residues long. With V trimmed by 5 bases and J by 5 bases, 8 bases remained unmatched. Germline CDR1 PRHDT, CDR2 FYEKMQ (reference sequence). Cohort assignment relied on participant-reported clinical history. Per the original data handling: Amplification of reference gene primers was used by the study to estimate nucleated cell counts. Measured with immunoSEQ multiplex PCR; TCRdb has only the in-frame clones, and not every one. V, J and clone size are taken as reported in that table, and D and trimming were inferred from the DNA itself. The sample holds some 48,000 clones, around 80% seen once.

The TCR comes from a woman in her forties or fifties with acute COVID-19. V usage is TRBV13 and J usage is TRBJ1-2; TRBD1 aligns across 7 bases. What was sequenced was PBMCs or T cells enriched from blood (not recorded which). Here the CDR3 reads CASSLAGQTYGYTF. CDR3 DNA sequence: TGTGCCAGCAGCCTAGCGGGACAGACATATGGCTACACCTTC.